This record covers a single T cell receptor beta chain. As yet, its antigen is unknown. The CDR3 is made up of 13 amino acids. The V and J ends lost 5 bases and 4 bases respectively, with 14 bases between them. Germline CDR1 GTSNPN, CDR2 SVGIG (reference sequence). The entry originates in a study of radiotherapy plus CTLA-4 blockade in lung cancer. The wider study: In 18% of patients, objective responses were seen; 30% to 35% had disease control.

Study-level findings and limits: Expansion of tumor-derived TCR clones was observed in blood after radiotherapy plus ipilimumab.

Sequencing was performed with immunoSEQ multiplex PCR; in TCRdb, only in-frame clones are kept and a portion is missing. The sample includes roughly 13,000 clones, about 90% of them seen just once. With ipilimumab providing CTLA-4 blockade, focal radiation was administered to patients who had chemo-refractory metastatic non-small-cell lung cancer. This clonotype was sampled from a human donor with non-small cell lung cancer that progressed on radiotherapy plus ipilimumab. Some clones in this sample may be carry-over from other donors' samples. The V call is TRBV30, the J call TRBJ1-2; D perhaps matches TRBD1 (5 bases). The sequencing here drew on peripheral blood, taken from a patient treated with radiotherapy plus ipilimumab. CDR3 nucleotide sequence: TGTGCCTGGGATAAGGGCAGGGTCTATGGCTACACCTTC. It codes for CAWDKGRVYGYTF.